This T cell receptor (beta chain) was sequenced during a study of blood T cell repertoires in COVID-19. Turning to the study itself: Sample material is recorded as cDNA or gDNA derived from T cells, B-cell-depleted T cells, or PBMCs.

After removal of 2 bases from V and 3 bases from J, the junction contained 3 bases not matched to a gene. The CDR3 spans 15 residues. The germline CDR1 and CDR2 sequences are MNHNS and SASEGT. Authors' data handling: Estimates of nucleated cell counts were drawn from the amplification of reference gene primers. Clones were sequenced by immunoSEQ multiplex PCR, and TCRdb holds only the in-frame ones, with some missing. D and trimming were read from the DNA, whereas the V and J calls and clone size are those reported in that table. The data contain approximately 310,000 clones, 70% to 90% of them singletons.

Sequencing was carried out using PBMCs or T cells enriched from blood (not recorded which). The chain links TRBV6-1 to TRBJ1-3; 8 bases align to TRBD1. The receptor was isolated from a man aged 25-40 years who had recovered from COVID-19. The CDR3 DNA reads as TGTGCCAGCAGTGAACAGGGGGCAGTTGGAAACACCATATATTTT. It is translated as CASSEQGAVGNTIYF.